One sample yielded the 27 T cell receptor beta chains listed below, sequenced in a study of T cell changes during pregnancy in multiple sclerosis. Sequenced by immunoSEQ multiplex PCR; TCRdb stores in-frame clones only, minus some. This sample has 16,000 or so clones; almost 96% occur once, and the top ten carry around 0.9%. The starting material was peripheral blood, obtained in the third trimester of pregnancy. The receptor source for this set is a female donor with multiple sclerosis, enrolled in a pregnancy study.

The chain carries TRBV2 and TRBJ2-1; D might be TRBD1 (5 bases). Trimming stripped 3 bases from V and 0 bases from J, with 9 bases between. The CDR3 covers 15 residues. Germline assignment: CDR1 SNHLY and CDR2 FYNNEI. CDR3 sequence reads: CASSDDRDSYNEQFF. The CDR3 DNA reads TGTGCCAGCAGTGACGACAGAGACTCCTACAATGAGCAGTTCTTC.

This chain uses TRBV25-1 with TRBJ1-5; D unresolved. The CDR3 runs to 14 residues. Germline assignment: CDR1 MGHDK and CDR2 SYGVNS. Deletions cut 3 bases from V and 7 bases from J, with 13 bases between. The CDR3 nucleotides are TGTGCCAGCAGTGAGGTGGGAGGTGGACAGCCCCAGCATTTT. This encodes CASSEVGGGQPQHF.

The J gene is TRBJ1-2, the V gene TRBV5-1; a weak D match, TRBD1 (6 bases). CDR3 length: 14 residues. CDR1 SGHRS and CDR2 YFSETQ come from the germline V gene. Trimming took 1 base from V and 3 from J, leaving 10 bases between them. The CDR3 sequence: CASSLRGADYGYTF. In DNA form, the CDR3 reads TGCGCCAGCAGCTTGCGGGGGGCGGACTATGGCTACACCTTC.

This clone was seen a single time. The chain carries TRBV19 and TRBJ2-2; maybe TRBD1 (6 bases). Between the trimmed V and J ends, which lost 3 bases and 1 base, there was a span of 6 bases. In germline, CDR1 is LNHDA, CDR2 SQIVND (reference sequence). The CDR3 contains 14 residues. This chain's CDR3 is CASSMTGNTGELFF. The CDR3 bases are TGTGCCAGTAGTATGACAGGGAACACCGGGGAGCTGTTTTTT. Looking up the rest from reference TRBV19 and TRBJ2-2 gives the full variable domain: DGGITQSPKYLFRKEGQNVTLSCEQNLNHDAMYWYRQDPGQGLRLIYYSQIVNDFQKGDIAEGYSVSREKKESFPLTVTSAQKNPTAFYLCASSMTGNTGELFFGEGSRLTVL.

The chain uses TRBV18 and TRBJ1-5; D remains ambiguous. Germline V lookup: CDR1 KGHSH, CDR2 LQKENI. The CDR3 contains 13 residues. The V end lost 5 bases, the J end lost 11 bases, and 16 bases lay between the germline ends. The CDR3 DNA reads as TGTGCCAGCTCATCCTCGACTAGCGTGACCCAGCATTTT. This gives the protein CASSSSTSVTQHF.

The chain has TRBV11-2 and TRBJ1-2; D is ambiguous. The CDR3 has 14 residues. Trimming pared 8 bases from V and 4 bases from J, leaving 17 bases between. The germline V gene has CDR1 SGHAT and CDR2 FQNNGV. In DNA, the CDR3 is TGTGCCAGCCGCCGGGTCGAAGGCCCCTATGGCTACACCTTC. Amino acids: CASRRVEGPYGYTF.

This sequence joins TRBV2 and TRBJ2-7; a weak D match, TRBD2 (5 bases). V dropped 4 bases and J dropped 3 bases, with 10 bases sitting between them. The CDR3 loop spans 13 amino acids. The germline gives CDR1 SNHLY, CDR2 FYNNEI. CDR3 bases: TGTGCCAGCAGTGGGAACGGGGACTACGAGCAGTACTTC. Amino acids: CASSGNGDYEQYF.

The chain carries TRBV2 and TRBJ2-7, with D possibly being TRBD2 (6 bases). Germline V CDR1 and CDR2: SNHLY, FYNNEI. V was shortened by 7 bases and J by 0 bases, with 16 bases between the two germline ends. CDR3 length: 15 residues. CDR3 residues: CASNPRGSLSYEQYF. For the CDR3, the DNA is TGTGCCAGCAACCCACGGGGGTCCCTCTCCTACGAGCAGTACTTC.

The chain has TRBV19 and TRBJ2-5; maybe TRBD1 (6 bases). The germline V gene encodes CDR1 LNHDA and CDR2 SQIVND (reference sequence). The V and J ends lost 4 bases and 2 bases respectively, with 11 bases between them. The length of the CDR3 is 14 residues. This CDR3 is CASSNMDRQETQYF. The CDR3 DNA reads TGTGCCAGTAGTAACATGGACAGACAAGAGACCCAGTACTTC.

This clone was seen only a few times. The chain is built from TRBV6-1 and TRBJ1-1, with a possible D match to TRBD1 (5 bases). The germline V and J ends were trimmed by 2 bases and 0 bases, with 10 bases remaining between them. The CDR3 extends over 15 amino acids. Germline V gene data show CDR1 as MNHNS and CDR2 as SASEGT. This CDR3 reads CASSELRTMNTEAFF. The CDR3 DNA follows: TGTGCCAGCAGTGAACTGCGGACAATGAACACTGAAGCTTTCTTT.

The gene calls are TRBV2 and TRBJ2-3; TRBD2 matches 7 bases. Germline CDR1 SNHLY, CDR2 FYNNEI. V shed 2 bases, J shed 5 bases, and the junction held 7 bases outside the gene matches. CDR3 length: 15 amino acids. In DNA, the CDR3 is TGTGCCAGCAGTGAAATTGCGGGAGTGGGAGATACGCAGTATTTT. Its protein product is CASSEIAGVGDTQYF. The full variable domain, with the rest looked up from reference TRBV2 and TRBJ2-3, is EPEVTQTPSHQVTQMGQEVILRCVPISNHLYFYWYRQILGQKVEFLVSFYNNEISEKSEIFDDQFSVERPDGSNFTLKIRSTKLEDSAMYFCASSEIAGVGDTQYFGPGTRLTVL.

The V call is TRBV2, the J call TRBJ2-7; D is ambiguous. Between the trimmed V and J ends, which lost 5 bases and 3 bases, there was a span of 11 bases. The CDR3 is made up of 13 amino acids. Germline-derived CDR1 and CDR2 are SNHLY and FYNNEI. Written as DNA, the CDR3 is TGTGCCAGCAGTTCTCAAGCGCACTACGAGCAGTACTTC. Encoded protein: CASSSQAHYEQYF.

The CDR3 sequence is CASSEDGLRAYEQYF. The CDR3 coding sequence is TGTGCCAGCAGTGAAGATGGGCTCAGGGCCTACGAGCAGTACTTC. V is TRBV2 and J is TRBJ2-7; maybe TRBD1 (5 bases). Trimming removed 1 base from V and 2 bases from J, with 12 bases in between. The CDR3 runs 15 residues. Germline CDR1 SNHLY, CDR2 FYNNEI.

The V call is TRBV6-5, the J call TRBJ1-1; tentatively, D is TRBD1 (6 bases). CDR1 and CDR2 (germline): MNHEY, SVGAGI. CDR3 length: 15 residues. Trimming shortened V by 2 bases and J by 4 bases, and 14 bases separated the two germline ends. CDR3 sequence reads: CASSYMSDRPTEAFF. In DNA form, the CDR3 reads TGTGCCAGCAGTTACATGTCCGACAGGCCCACTGAAGCTTTCTTT.

This chain uses TRBV7-8 with TRBJ1-2, with D possibly TRBD1 on 5 matching bases. This CDR3 region has 14 residues. Germline V CDR1 and CDR2: SGHVS, FQNEAQ. Deletions cut 5 bases from V and 5 bases from J, with 15 bases between. CDR3 in DNA: TGTGCCAGCAGCCAAGCGGGGACCGCATATGGCTACACCTTC. Translation: CASSQAGTAYGYTF. Full variable domain (missing parts from reference TRBV7-8 and TRBJ1-2): GAGVSQSPRYKVAKRGQDVALRCDPISGHVSLFWYQQALGQGPEFLTYFQNEAQLDKSGLPSDRFFAERPEGSVSTLKIQRTQQEDSAVYLCASSQAGTAYGYTFGSGTRLTVV.

CDR3 DNA sequence: TGTGCCAGCAGCCAAGGACTAGCGGGAACTGCTGCCGATGAGCAGTTCTTC. Protein: CASSQGLAGTAADEQFF. V gene TRBV5-4 combines with J gene TRBJ2-1, with 12 bases identical to TRBD2. Germline V gene lookup returns CDR1 SGHNT and CDR2 YYREEE (reference sequence). This CDR3 region has 17 residues. Germline trimming cut 4 bases from V and 8 bases from J; bases unmatched to any gene: 13.

The chain joins TRBV10-3 to TRBJ1-2; D possibly corresponds to TRBD1 (6 bases). From germline, CDR1 is ENHRY and CDR2 SYGVKD. This CDR3 spans 14 amino acids. The germline V and J ends were trimmed by 2 bases and 6 bases, with 13 bases remaining between them. The CDR3 is CAISERTGYNGYTF. As DNA, the CDR3 is TGTGCCATCAGTGAGCGCACAGGGTACAATGGCTACACCTTC.

The chain couples TRBV30 to TRBJ1-1; D unresolved. Trimming took off 4 bases at V and 6 bases at J, with 9 bases between the two ends. The CDR3 spans 11 residues. Germline assignment: CDR1 GTSNPN and CDR2 SVGIG (reference sequence). The DNA for the CDR3 is TGTGCCTGGAAGATTTCAGCTGAAGCTTTCTTT. Protein sequence: CAWKISAEAFF. Drawing the rest from reference TRBV30 and TRBJ1-1, the complete variable domain is SQTIHQWPATLVQPVGSPLSLECTVEGTSNPNLYWYRQAAGRGLQLLFYSVGIGQISSEVPQNLSASRPQDRQFILSSKKLLLSDSGFYLCAWKISAEAFFGQGTRLTVV.

The chain has TRBV5-1 and TRBJ1-3, with a possible D match to TRBD1 (5 bases). V gave up 5 bases and J gave up 1 base, with 13 bases separating them. The CDR3 contains 15 residues. Germline V gene data show CDR1 as SGHRS and CDR2 as YFSETQ. The CDR3 DNA follows: TGCGCCAGCAGAATGACAGTTGGATCTGGAAACACCATATATTTT. Translation: CASRMTVGSGNTIYF.

The CDR3: CASTWAGTGSMNTEAFF. The CDR3 region has the DNA TGTGCCAGTACCTGGGCCGGGACAGGGTCCATGAACACTGAAGCTTTCTTT. The V gene is TRBV19, the J gene TRBJ1-1, with 9 bases lining up with TRBD1. The germline V gene encodes CDR1 LNHDA and CDR2 SQIVND (reference sequence). The length of the CDR3 is 17 residues. Unmatched junction bases numbered 12, after V lost 7 bases and J lost 0 bases.

V gene TRBV6-6 combines with J gene TRBJ2-7; TRBD2 agrees at 7 bases. Germline lookup yields CDR1 MNHNY and CDR2 SVGAGI (reference sequence). Germline trimming cut 5 bases from V and 4 bases from J; bases unmatched to any gene: 11. The CDR3 runs to 15 residues. The CDR3 region is CASSQPRDYSYEQYF. The CDR3 nucleotides are TGTGCCAGCAGTCAACCCCGGGACTACAGTTACGAGCAGTACTTC.

The chain is built from TRBV6-1 and TRBJ1-4, with no clear D. Between the trimmed V and J ends, which lost 6 bases and 0 bases, there was a span of 8 bases. The CDR3 has 14 amino acids. Germline V CDR1 and CDR2: MNHNS, SASEGT. The CDR3 loop reads CASSSQTTNEKLFF. In nucleotides, the CDR3 is TGTGCCAGCAGCTCACAAACAACTAATGAAAAACTGTTTTTT.

The V call is TRBV4-3, the J call TRBJ2-3; D is ambiguous. The CDR3 runs 17 residues. The V gene's germline CDR1 is LGHNA and CDR2 YSLEER. Trimming pared 5 bases from V and 1 base from J, leaving 19 bases between. CDR3 loop: CASSYHSPWSRTDTQYF. CDR3 DNA sequence: TGCGCCAGCAGCTATCACTCCCCATGGAGCCGCACAGATACGCAGTATTTT.

This chain uses TRBV7-6 with TRBJ2-7; D is possibly TRBD2 (5 bases). There are 15 residues in the CDR3. CDR1 and CDR2 from the germline V gene are SGHVS and FNYEAQ. The V gene lost 5 bases and the J gene lost 2 bases, with 16 bases spanning the gap. The CDR3 nucleotides are TGTGCCAGCAGCAAAGAGAAGGGAGCTGCCTACGAGCAGTACTTC. Encoded protein: CASSKEKGAAYEQYF.

The V call is TRBV9, the J call TRBJ2-5; 10 bases line up with TRBD2. V was clipped by 3 bases and J by 5 bases; unmatched bases: 4. CDR3 length equals 14 residues. CDR1 is SGDLS, CDR2 YYNGEE, per germline. The CDR3 here is CASSASGGRETQYF. As DNA, the CDR3 is TGTGCCAGCAGCGCTAGCGGGGGCCGGGAGACCCAGTACTTC.

The rearrangement uses TRBV7-9 and TRBJ2-2; 9 bases agree with TRBD1. V lost 5 bases and J lost 5; bases outside the gene matches: 9. The V gene's germline CDR1 is SEHNR and CDR2 FQNEAQ (reference sequence). The length of the CDR3 is 16 residues. CDR3 loop: CASSVAGTGLTGELFF. The CDR3 DNA follows: TGTGCCAGCAGCGTTGCAGGGACAGGGCTTACCGGGGAGCTGTTTTTT.

The V call is TRBV18, the J call TRBJ1-1; the D gene is possibly TRBD1 (5 bases). This CDR3 is 16 amino acids long. Germline CDR1 reads KGHSH; CDR2 reads LQKENI. Trimming removed 1 base at V and 0 bases at J, with 12 bases between. In DNA form, the CDR3 reads TGTGCCAGCTCACCACGGGGACTGCTATTGAACACTGAAGCTTTCTTT. Residues: CASSPRGLLLNTEAFF.